Presented here are 10 T cell receptor beta chains from one specimen sequenced in a study of T-cell reconstitution after alpha-beta-depleted transplantation in children. For TCRbeta, the library was prepared with unique molecular identifiers. A single record per CDR3 protein comes from TCRdb applying MiXCR to the PCR reads. The sample includes some 840,000 distinct CDR3 sequences, roughly 16% of them seen just once. The source was PBMCs, mostly from graft donor cells, collected 360 days after TCRalphabeta/CD19-depleted stem cell transplant. Source of these receptors: a male patient aged 5 to 17 who had a stem cell transplant for acute lymphoblastic leukemia, so the T cells may come from the graft donor.

In its sample, this clonotype was seen once. The genes are TRBV10-3 and TRBJ2-1, with D possibly called TRBD1 or TRBD2 (5 bases each). CDR3 length: 18 residues. Germline CDR1 is ENHRY and CDR2 is SYGVKD. V lost 7 bases to trimming and J lost 0 bases, with 22 bases between them. CDR3 loop: CAINRGRYTASSYNEQFF. CDR3 DNA: TGTGCCATCAATCGGGGACGATATACGGCTAGCTCCTACAATGAGCAGTTCTTC.

This clonotype was seen only a few times. The chain has TRBV4-1 and TRBJ2-1; 10 nucleotides align to TRBD2. Per the germline V gene, CDR1 is MGHRA and CDR2 is YSYEKL. V dropped 4 bases and J dropped 4; count of bases not matched to a gene: 7. The CDR3 extends over 16 amino acids. The DNA of the CDR3 is TGCGCCAGCAGCCCCGGACTAGCGGAGCCGTACAATGAGCAGTTCTTC. Protein product: CASSPGLAEPYNEQFF.

This clonotype was picked up many times. V usage is TRBV18 and J usage is TRBJ2-1; D perhaps matches TRBD2 (6 bases). V was pared by 9 bases and J by 4 bases, with 13 bases between. This CDR3 has 13 residues. Germline V gene data show CDR1 as KGHSH and CDR2 as LQKENI. The CDR3 is CASSGMGYNEQFF. As DNA, the CDR3 is TGTGCCAGTAGCGGTATGGGTTACAATGAGCAGTTCTTC.

V and J are TRBV3-1 and TRBJ1-5; the D gene is possibly TRBD1 (5 bases). Trimming removed 4 bases from V and 4 bases from J, with 11 bases in between. The germline V gene encodes CDR1 LGHDT and CDR2 YNNKEL (reference sequence). CDR3 length: 14 amino acids. CDR3 in amino acids: CASSPTRGNQPQHF. Here the CDR3 DNA reads TGTGCCAGCAGCCCGACGCGGGGGAATCAGCCCCAGCATTTT.

The chain carries TRBV19 and TRBJ2-1; 10 nucleotides align to TRBD2. Trimming took 9 bases from V and 0 from J; bases not matched to a gene: 5. The CDR3 contains 15 residues. CDR1 is LNHDA and CDR2 is SQIVND in the germline V gene (reference sequence). The CDR3 nucleotides are TGTGCCAGCGGACTAGCGGAGAACTCCTACAATGAGCAGTTCTTC. Protein sequence: CASGLAENSYNEQFF.

This clonotype was picked up a small number of times. This chain connects TRBV25-1 to TRBJ2-3; D unresolved. Looked up from germline, CDR1 is MGHDK and CDR2 is SYGVNS. The V gene lost 4 bases and the J gene lost 2 bases, with 10 bases spanning the gap. The CDR3 extends over 14 amino acids. In DNA, the CDR3 is TGTGCCAGCAGTGTCGGGCAGCCCACAGATACGCAGTATTTT. Translated: CASSVGQPTDTQYF.

A remark on this clonotype: The CDR3 ends on some other residue instead of the conserved phenylalanine or tryptophan, so this is likely a read error. The CDR3: CASSQEPGMETQYV. The CDR3 nucleotides are TGTGCCAGCAGCCAGGAACCCGGAATGGAGACCCAGTACGTC. The chain links TRBV4-2 to TRBJ2-5; the D is unclear. V was shortened by 3 bases and J by 5 bases, with 13 bases between the two germline ends. Germline values: CDR1 LGHNA, CDR2 YNFKEQ. CDR3 length: 14 residues.

This clonotype was detected only a few times. The chain recombines TRBV4-1 with TRBJ2-7; 7 bases agree with TRBD2. Germline lookup yields CDR1 MGHRA and CDR2 YSYEKL. Trimming took 3 bases from V and 5 from J; bases not matched to a gene: 4. The CDR3 is 13 residues long. The CDR3: CASSHPRGDEQYF. In DNA, the CDR3 is TGCGCCAGCAGCCACCCACGGGGGGACGAGCAGTACTTC.

This clonotype appeared a few times. CDR3 DNA sequence: TGTGCCAGCAGGCTCACAGCTGGGGCCAACGTCCTGACTTTC. This encodes CASRLTAGANVLTF. V usage is TRBV7-9 and J usage is TRBJ2-6; D gene ambiguous. The length of the CDR3 is 14 residues. Deletions cut 6 bases from V and 2 bases from J, with 8 bases between. Per germline, CDR1 SEHNR and CDR2 FQNEAQ (reference sequence).

The chain carries TRBV5-1 and TRBJ1-5, with D tentatively TRBD1 (5 bases). V lost 4 bases to trimming and J lost 2 bases, with 13 bases between them. The CDR3 loop spans 15 amino acids. The V gene's germline CDR1 is SGHRS and CDR2 YFSETQ. CDR3 amino acids: CASSPLAGGNQPQHF. The CDR3 region has the DNA TGCGCCAGCAGCCCCCTGGCGGGGGGCAATCAGCCCCAGCATTTT.